This TCR beta chain was retrieved from a study of cytomegalovirus exposure and HLA in healthy donors (dated by TCRdb to 2016 to 2017). Context from the whole study: According to a later analysis, one platform produced both the 110 or so validation repertoires and the approximately 660 repertoires of the first cohort. The study was designed to test whether signatures of past pathogen exposure could be identified by cataloging public T cell receptors. Besides the first cohort of 666 subjects, a separate validation cohort made up of roughly 120 different subjects was used. To predict cytomegalovirus infection status, the study combined high-throughput TCR immunosequencing, statistical association of individual TCRs with disease status, and machine learning. Beyond this particular receptor, the publication reports: While some public TCRs were present in many individuals, most TCR sequences turned up only very rarely across donors. The classifier was reported to diagnose cytomegalovirus status with high specificity and sensitivity in both the original cohort and the validation cohort. In vitro tests confirmed that three of the cytomegalovirus-associated TCR beta chains recognize cytomegalovirus antigens. The study listed approximately 160 TCR beta chains as associated with cytomegalovirus. In a later analysis, TCRs clustered in the first cohort were found to also tend to co-occur in the approximately 120 validation repertoires, with over 90% of cluster scores above 0. All 120 or so repertoires were used to score co-occurrence in the validation cohort in a later analysis, because that analysis had no HLA typing for the cohort. The authors suggested that the approach could potentially be generalized to other disease states and immunological phenotypes.

V loses 3 bases at its end and J loses 2 bases; junction bases beyond the gene matches: 3. From a lookup of the germline V gene (reference sequence), CDR1 and CDR2 are LNHDA and SQIVND. Measured from the cysteine to the phenylalanine, the CDR3 is 14 residues long. Only the CDR3 DNA is retained, 42 bases long and in frame from the first base. The donors were included in the validation cohort of 120 subjects, a group kept apart from the 666-subject first cohort. The library was generated by the immunoSEQ multiplex PCR assay. The source study handled its data this way. A statistical classification framework was built to diagnose cytomegalovirus status from the catalog of TCR beta chain sequences. TCRdb carries this immuneACCESS record with in-frame sequences only. Its versions omit some clonotypes, under half of them owing to an unresolved V gene in the studies checked, with the rest unexplained. The V and J calls and clone size come from that table; D and trimming were worked out from the DNA. The sample data list some 170,000 clones, and approximately 87% of these were observed just once. The ten largest make up 1.4% of the sample.

On this clone: Its antigen specificity is not known. Base qualities were left out, and no much larger clone turns up one base away.

The receptor's source is a woman in her 30s in good health and CMV-seronegative. In this chain, TRBV19 is recombined with TRBJ2-7, with 8 junctional bases fitting TRBD1. The sequenced sample consisted of PBMCs. The DNA sequence is TGTGCCAGTAGTATGGGGACAGGAACCTACGAGCAGTACTTC. This yields the protein CASSMGTGTYEQYF.